A single T cell receptor (beta chain) is shown here with its context. The study ran its PCR with 60 Vbeta and 13 Jbeta primers. Method: immunoSEQ multiplex PCR; TCRdb's copy keeps in-frame clones and lacks some. The table has under 200,000 clones, around 84% seen once. The data were taken from a study of cytomegalovirus exposure and HLA in healthy donors. The CDR3 is 14 amino acids. Per germline, CDR1 MNHEY and CDR2 SMNVEV (reference sequence). Trimming stripped 7 bases from V and 0 bases from J, with 10 bases between. Sequencing used PBMCs. This chain connects TRBV27 to TRBJ1-5; no definite D call. This TCR came from a man younger than 30 in good health and CMV-seronegative. The CDR3 spells CASTRSGSNQPQHF. CDR3 coding DNA: TGTGCCAGCACCAGGTCCGGTAGCAATCAGCCCCAGCATTTT.